This T cell receptor beta chain was captured in a study of blood T cell repertoires in COVID-19. Assay used: immunoSEQ multiplex PCR; TCRdb lists only in-frame clones, some missing. The top ten hold about 6.7% of the sample, which has about 250,000 clones, approximately 89% seen once. The CDR3 runs to 14 residues. Germline V gene sequence: CDR1 SGHDT, CDR2 YYEEEE. V lost 6 bases, J lost 6 bases, and 18 bases lay in between. The sequenced sample was peripheral blood. The genes are TRBV5-6 and TRBJ1-1, with D possibly matching TRBD1 (6 bases). The TCR was taken from a woman between 25 and 40 years old with COVID-19, enrolled during active disease. DNA for the CDR3: TGTGCCAGCAAACCCTGGGGGGGCGCCCCTGAAGCTTTCTTT. Translated: CASKPWGGAPEAFF.